What follows is one T cell receptor beta chain and its context. Its binding antigen is unknown. No per-base quality is available; no much larger clone lies one base away. TCR CDR3 regions were amplified from genomic DNA by multiplex PCR using the deep immunoSEQ assay. Extracted genomic DNA from each cell subset was spread evenly across all wells of several immunoSEQ 96-well plates, with each plate serving as a replicate. For sorted subsets, about 200 ng genomic DNA, equal to approximately 30,000 T cell genomes, was loaded into each replicate PCR. The purified libraries were quantified using a Qubit 3.0 fluorometer, sized with a Bioanalyzer 2100, and then quantified again using the KAPA Library Quantification kit. Each immunoSEQ 96-well plate was sequenced on its own single-read 150-cycle Illumina NextSeq 550 flow cell. From the authors' description of their analysis: Because the immunoSEQ output included only junctional sequences and no quality scores, the filtering could not be the same as the filtering used for full-length reads. Sequences were annotated with PyIR, a Python wrapper for IgBLAST v1.9, using IMGT germline references to assign V/J genes and CDR3. Reads were filtered out if the reads had weak V/J assignments (E-value above 1e-6), no CDR3, stop codons, out-of-frame junctions, or ambiguous translated residues. V3J clonotypes were defined as sequences sharing the same inferred V gene, J gene, and CDR3 amino acid sequence. Percentage overlap between repertoires was computed as shared unique clonotypes divided by the size of the smaller repertoire. RTK rarefaction, the Chao1 estimator, and Recon v2.1 estimates of unobserved clonotypes were used to assess repertoire richness. For all TCRbeta clonotypes obtained by the gDNA method from four donors, generation probabilities were computed with OLGA. In its TCRdb copy, this immuneACCESS table keeps in-frame sequences only and misses some clones. Where compared with another copy, unresolved V genes explain less than half of these, and the others have no known cause. V, J and clone size are those of that table, while D and trimming were read from the DNA. This sample lists more than 90,000 clones; around two thirds were detected once. The ten largest account for over 35% of the sample.

The donors were healthy, HIV-negative adults who had no recently reported acute infections or vaccinations. Every donor was a Caucasian adult living in Nashville, Tennessee, USA. CD8 memory samples combined magnetically selected CD45RO+ cells with CCR7-negative CD45RA+ effector memory (TemRA) cells. Blood was collected by leukapheresis, and PBMCs were isolated by Ficoll-Histopaque density gradient centrifugation and then cryopreserved in liquid nitrogen vapor phase. Purity and quantity of every magnetically sorted T cell population were checked by analytical flow cytometry. Genomic DNA was isolated from every sorted fraction and measured by UV absorbance on a Nanodrop 2000c. This entry is derived from a study of shared clonotypes between healthy human individuals (dated by TCRdb to about 2020). In the study overall: The cohort included three men and a couple of women between 18 and 49 years of age. For each donor, three plates each were used for CD4 naive and CD4 memory, two plates were used for CD8 naive, and one plate was used for CD8 memory. To estimate repertoire size and how much clonotype sharing occurs between individuals, the study deeply sequenced the blood TCR repertoires of 5 or 6 healthy adults. To increase sequencing depth and limit assay-specific biases, different laboratories used diverse techniques to prepare libraries and sequence TCR repertoires. Between about 0.8 and 8.9 billion PBMCs per donor were obtained by leukapheresis.

The paper as a whole reports these results and caveats: The genetic and exposure-history diversity represented was limited by the small number of donors. Pairwise subsampling led to the expectation that sequencing depth would affect the degree of clonotype sharing among donors. When a few donors were compared, the shared fraction of clonotypes was about 5% for naive CD4, around 3.6% for naive CD8, 2.3% for memory CD4, and 0.4% for memory CD8. Even with the large sequencing depth, rarefaction of the sorted-subset datasets indicated that sequencing was incomplete. Sampling was restricted to blood, and TCR repertoires in tissues likely differ from the TCR repertoires found in blood. Compared with non-shared clonotypes, the clonotypes found in all four sorted-subset donors had higher generation probabilities. Estimated clonotype richness was generally larger for naive than for memory subsets.

This sequence was found in a man aged 25 to 45 in good health. The material sequenced was memory CD8+ T cells sorted from blood. The cell subset or site tag for this specimen amounts to: CD45RO+ cells pooled with CCR7-negative TemRA cells.

The CDR3 region reads CASHSGLATGANVLTF. The DNA sequence is as follows: TGTGCCAGTCACTCAGGGTTAGCTACTGGGGCCAACGTCCTGACTTTC. Recombination linked TRBV18 to TRBJ2-6; a tentative D call is TRBD1 (5 bases match). The CDR3 numbers 16 residues from cysteine through phenylalanine. Of all the DNA, just the CDR3 is kept, 48 bases in frame from base 1. According to the germline V gene, CDR1 reads KGHSH and CDR2 reads LQKENI. The junction shows trimming of 9 bases on V and 2 bases on J, plus 17 bases between the germline ends. This CDR3, with the reference TRBV18 and TRBJ2-6 proteins standing in past its ends, gives the full variable domain NAGVMQNPRHLVRRRGQEARLRCSPMKGHSHVYWYRQLPEEGLKFMVYLQKENIIDESGMPKERFSAEFPKEGPSILRIQQVVRGDSAAYFCASHSGLATGANVLTFGAGSRLTVL.